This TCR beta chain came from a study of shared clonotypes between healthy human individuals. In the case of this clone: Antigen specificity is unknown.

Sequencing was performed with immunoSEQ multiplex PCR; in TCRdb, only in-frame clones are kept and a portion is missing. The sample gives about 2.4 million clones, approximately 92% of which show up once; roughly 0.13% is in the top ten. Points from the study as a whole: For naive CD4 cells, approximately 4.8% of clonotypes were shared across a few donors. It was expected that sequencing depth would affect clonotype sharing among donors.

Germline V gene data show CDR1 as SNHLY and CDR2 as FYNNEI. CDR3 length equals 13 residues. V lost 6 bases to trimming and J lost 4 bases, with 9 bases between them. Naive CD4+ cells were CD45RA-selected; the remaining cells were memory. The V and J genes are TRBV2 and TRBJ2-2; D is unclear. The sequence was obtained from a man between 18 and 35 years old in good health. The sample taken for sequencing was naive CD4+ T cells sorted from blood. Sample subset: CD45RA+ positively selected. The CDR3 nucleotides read TGTGCCAGCAGCGACGACATCACCGGGGAGCTGTTTTTT. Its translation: CASSDDITGELFF.